This T cell receptor beta chain was recovered during a study of blood T cell repertoires in COVID-19. Study-wide background: Sites across the United States, Italy and Spain contributed samples from acute and convalescent COVID-19. From T cells, B-cell-depleted T cells, or PBMCs came the material, which was cDNA or gDNA.

In the original processing: Scientists estimated how many nucleated cells there were by amplifying reference gene primers. Profiled with immunoSEQ multiplex PCR; TCRdb holds only in-frame clones, not every one. For V, J and clone size, that table is used; D and trimming come from the DNA. This sample has around 120,000 clones, with about two thirds found just once. Germline CDR1 and CDR2: SGHRS and YFSETQ. This CDR3 is built from 16 residues. Trimming at V came to 0 bases and at J to 4 bases, leaving 5 bases not matched to a gene. The chain is built from TRBV5-1 and TRBJ1-4; 8 bases line up with TRBD1. This TCR was sampled from a human donor with acute or convalescent COVID-19. The donor label of this sample is uncertain. The sample comprised peripheral blood. The CDR3 loop reads CASSLGTGSINEKLFF. The CDR3 nucleotides are TGCGCCAGCAGCTTGGGGACAGGGTCTATTAATGAAAAACTGTTTTTT.